A selection of T cell receptor beta chains follows, all from one sample in a study of blood T cell repertoires in COVID-19. Clones were sequenced by immunoSEQ multiplex PCR, and TCRdb holds only the in-frame ones, with some missing. The sample records under 300,000 clones, roughly 90% being singletons. Sequencing was done on a sample of PBMCs or T cells enriched from blood (not recorded which). The receptors were sampled from a woman in her 40s with acute COVID-19. The CDR3 runs from the conserved cysteine through the conserved F or W. The D gene is left open where the match is weak. Expanded clones get a size class; other rows say once, few or many, or leave the size out.

v_call,j_call,clone_size,d_call,cdr3_aa,cdr3_nt
TRBV25-1,TRBJ2-1,NA,NA,CASSGLGVMSSYNEQFF,TGTGCCAGCAGTGGGCTCGGGGTAATGAGCTCCTACAATGAGCAGTTCTTC
TRBV27,TRBJ2-3,once,TRBD1,CASSRQQGVGPLQYF,TGTGCCAGCAGTAGACAACAGGGGGTAGGGCCCTTGCAGTATTTT
TRBV24-1,TRBJ1-4,NA,TRBD1,CATSDPGQFNEKLFF,TGTGCCACCAGTGATCCGGGACAGTTTAATGAAAAACTGTTTTTT
TRBV12-3/TRBV12-4,TRBJ2-7,NA,NA,CASSLDSSYEQYF,TGTGCCAGCAGTTTAGACAGCTCCTACGAGCAGTACTTC
TRBV6-1,TRBJ2-7,few,TRBD2,CASSELAGGSYEQYF,TGTGCCAGCAGTGAACTAGCGGGAGGCTCCTACGAGCAGTACTTC
TRBV28,TRBJ1-5,NA,NA,CASIPPGGLYSNQPQHF,TGTGCCAGCATCCCTCCCGGCGGGCTCTATAGCAATCAGCCCCAGCATTTT
TRBV2,TRBJ1-2,NA,TRBD1,CASRAGQAINYGYTF,TGTGCCAGCAGAGCGGGACAGGCTATTAACTATGGCTACACCTTC
TRBV9,TRBJ1-1,NA,NA,CASSGGAGTQNTEAFF,TGTGCCAGCAGCGGCGGAGCCGGGACACAGAACACTGAAGCTTTCTTT
TRBV2,TRBJ1-2,NA,NA,CASSAGGDYGYTF,TGTGCCAGCAGTGCTGGGGGGGACTATGGCTACACCTTC
TRBV11-3,TRBJ2-5,NA,NA,CASSLVGGTGLETQYF,TGTGCCAGCAGCTTAGTTGGGGGGACTGGTCTGGAGACCCAGTACTTC
TRBV18,TRBJ1-1,once,NA,CASSPRGRENTEAFF,TGTGCCAGCTCACCACGTGGCAGGGAGAACACTGAAGCTTTCTTT
TRBV5-1,TRBJ2-1,NA,TRBD2,CASRISSGYNEQFF,TGCGCCAGCCGCATATCTAGCGGATACAATGAGCAGTTCTTC
TRBV27,TRBJ2-1,NA,NA,CASSNARSSYNEQFF,TGTGCCAGCAGTAATGCGCGGAGCTCCTACAATGAGCAGTTCTTC
TRBV2,TRBJ1-3,NA,NA,CASSYSGNTIYF,TGTGCCAGCAGCTACTCTGGAAACACCATATATTTT
TRBV30,TRBJ1-4,NA,TRBD1,CAWSNRGDEKLFF,TGTGCCTGGAGTAACAGGGGTGACGAAAAACTGTTTTTT